These 32 T cell receptor beta chains share one sample of origin, sequenced in a study of T-cell memory formation after mild COVID-19. TCRdb re-derived calls from the 5' RACE reads in MiXCR, one entry per CDR3 protein. The table has under 350,000 distinct CDR3 sequences, roughly 16% seen once. The sample consisted of PBMCs or a T cell subset sorted from them (not recorded which). These receptors came from a man aged 18 to 30 who had mild COVID-19 (a few samples of this study predate the infection). Cell type and time point are not known.

This rearrangement joins TRBV4-1 to TRBJ2-3, with D hard to call. The CDR3 covers 16 residues. V shed 0 bases and J shed 0 bases, with 10 bases lying between them. Germline CDR1 and CDR2: MGHRA and YSYEKL. The CDR3 sequence: CASSQESFPSTDTQYF. CDR3 in DNA: TGCGCCAGCAGCCAAGAAAGCTTCCCTAGCACAGATACGCAGTATTTT.

This clonotype was recorded once. The rearrangement joins TRBV4-1 to TRBJ2-7, with a possible D match to TRBD2 (6 bases). V was trimmed by 1 base and J by 6 bases, leaving 13 bases between them. Germline V gives CDR1 MGHRA, CDR2 YSYEKL. This CDR3 contains 14 residues. The CDR3 region is CASSQVGLATEQYV. The DNA for the CDR3 is TGCGCCAGCAGCCAAGTGGGGCTAGCGACCGAGCAGTACGTC.

This clonotype was detected only a few times. This chain joins TRBV28 and TRBJ1-2; 8 bases align to TRBD1. From germline, CDR1 is MDHEN and CDR2 SYDVKM. CDR3 length: 13 residues. V gave up 3 bases and J gave up 8 bases; unmatched junction bases: 5. The CDR3 loop reads CASSFQGARGYTF. The CDR3 DNA follows: TGTGCCAGCAGTTTTCAGGGGGCGCGGGGCTACACCTTC.

In this sample, this clonotype turned up many times. The chain joins TRBV9 to TRBJ2-1; TRBD2 might be the D (7 bases). The CDR3 covers 15 residues. Trimming took off 0 bases at V and 4 bases at J, with 11 bases between the two ends. Germline assignment: CDR1 SGDLS and CDR2 YYNGEE. This CDR3 is CASSVGGGEYNEQFF. As DNA, the CDR3 is TGTGCCAGCAGCGTAGGCGGGGGCGAATACAATGAGCAGTTCTTC. The whole variable domain, filled in from reference TRBV9 and TRBJ2-1, reads DSGVTQTPKHLITATGQRVTLRCSPRSGDLSVYWYQQSLDQGLQFLIQYYNGEERAKGNILERFSAQQFPDLHSELNLSSLELGDSALYFCASSVGGGEYNEQFFGPGTRLTVL.

This clonotype was seen at least ten times. This chain links TRBV6-5 with TRBJ2-7; D is ambiguous. Trimming removed 6 bases at V and 2 bases at J, with 17 bases between. Per germline, CDR1 MNHEY and CDR2 SVGAGI. The CDR3 sequence is 15 residues long. In DNA form, the CDR3 reads TGTGCCAGCAGATTACGAGTCGGACGCCCCTACGAGCAGTACTTC. Amino acids: CASRLRVGRPYEQYF.

The sample holds a few counts of this clonotype. The V gene is TRBV10-3, the J gene TRBJ2-7; 8 nucleotides align to TRBD1. The CDR3 spans 14 residues. Trimming at V came to 7 bases and at J to 5 bases, leaving 10 bases not matched to a gene. Germline V gives CDR1 ENHRY, CDR2 SYGVKD. The CDR3 loop reads CAITATGDGNEQYF. In DNA form, the CDR3 reads TGTGCCATCACCGCGACAGGGGATGGCAACGAGCAGTACTTC.

The chain combines TRBV6-2 or TRBV6-3 with TRBJ2-5, with D tentatively TRBD1 (6 bases). V dropped 2 bases and J dropped 3 bases, with 13 bases sitting between them. This CDR3 has 15 amino acids. The germline V gene has CDR1 MNHEY and CDR2 SVGEGT. In DNA form, the CDR3 reads TGTGCCAGCAGTTACACGCGCAGGGGAGAAGAGACCCAGTACTTC. Its translation is CASSYTRRGEETQYF.

The chain carries TRBV4-3 and TRBJ1-2; a weak D match, TRBD1 (5 bases). V lost 0 bases and J lost 4, with 15 bases in between. In germline, CDR1 is LGHNA, CDR2 YSLEER. CDR3 length equals 16 residues. In nucleotides, the CDR3 is TGCGCCAGCAGCCAAGATAGGGACGGGTTAGTCTATGGCTACACCTTC. Translation gives CASSQDRDGLVYGYTF.

This rearrangement joins TRBV12-3 or TRBV12-4 to TRBJ1-4; the match to TRBD1 covers 7 bases. The CDR3 runs 15 residues. With 5 bases clipped from V and 8 bases from J, the junction kept 11 bases outside the gene matches. The CDR3 DNA sequence: TGTGCCAGCAGTCCAGGGGGGGGTTTAATAGAAAAACTGTTTTTT. It yields the protein CASSPGGGLIEKLFF.

This clonotype was seen a handful of times. This CDR3 reads CASSRRTGTDSPTELFF. CDR3 DNA sequence: TGCGCCAGCAGCCGAAGAACCGGGACAGATTCACCCACGGAGCTGTTTTTT. The chain joins TRBV5-1 to TRBJ2-2; TRBD1 aligns across 7 bases. CDR3 size: 17 residues. V lost 4 bases, J lost 10 bases, and 19 bases stayed unmatched. In germline, CDR1 is SGHRS, CDR2 YFSETQ.

The chain employs TRBV11-2 and TRBJ2-7; D possibly corresponds to TRBD1 (6 bases). Germline V lookup: CDR1 SGHAT, CDR2 FQNNGV. CDR3 length: 14 residues. The germline V and J ends were trimmed by 0 bases and 0 bases, with 6 bases remaining between them. DNA for the CDR3: TGTGCCAGCAGCTTAGAACAGGGCTCCTACGAGCAGTACGTC. Protein sequence: CASSLEQGSYEQYV.

This clonotype was counted only a few times. CDR3 loop: CASSEGAETQYF. For the CDR3, the DNA is TGTGCCAGCAGTGAGGGAGCGGAGACCCAGTACTTC. V usage is TRBV2 and J usage is TRBJ2-5, with D perhaps matching TRBD2 (5 bases). V lost 3 bases, J lost 5 bases, and 7 bases lay in between. The CDR3 is 12 amino acids. Germline V gene lookup returns CDR1 SNHLY and CDR2 FYNNEI.

V and J are TRBV12-3 or TRBV12-4 and TRBJ2-5, with 8 bases fitting TRBD2. V lost 8 bases to trimming and J lost 5 bases; unmatched junction nucleotides: 7. The CDR3 consists of 13 residues. Here the CDR3 DNA reads TGTGCCAGCTACCGGGGGGGGTCCGAGACCCAGTACTTC. Protein product: CASYRGGSETQYF.

This chain links TRBV7-9 with TRBJ2-7; a weak D match, TRBD1 (6 bases). Germline values: CDR1 SEHNR, CDR2 FQNEAQ (reference sequence). With 10 bases removed from V and 1 base from J, the gap between germline ends came to 8 bases. This CDR3 has 11 residues. The CDR3 DNA sequence: TGTGCCATTGGGACATCCTACGAGCAGTACTTC. Translated, it gives CAIGTSYEQYF.

The chain links TRBV10-2 to TRBJ1-3; D perhaps matches TRBD1 (5 bases). This CDR3 is 14 amino acids long. CDR1 and CDR2 (germline): WSHSY, SAAADI. V lost 5 bases and J lost 6, with 14 bases in between. The CDR3 is CASSLQGTKNTIYF. CDR3 coding DNA: TGCGCCAGCAGTCTGCAGGGTACGAAAAACACCATATATTTT.

The table lists this clonotype with a count of one. The gene calls are TRBV4-1 and TRBJ2-6; TRBD2 matches 7 bases. Germline V CDR1 and CDR2: MGHRA, YSYEKL. The CDR3 sequence is 19 residues long. After removal of 2 bases from V and 2 bases from J, the junction contained 12 bases not matched to a gene. This CDR3 reads CASSQYPPPAGAGANVLTF. For the CDR3, the DNA is TGCGCCAGCAGCCAATATCCCCCGCCCGCGGGGGCTGGGGCCAACGTCCTGACTTTC.

The sample holds a few counts of this clonotype. The CDR3 loop reads CASSQDLAGGTYNEQFF. Here the CDR3 DNA reads TGTGCCAGCAGCCAAGACCTAGCGGGGGGTACCTACAATGAGCAGTTCTTC. V and J are TRBV4-2 and TRBJ2-1; 11 bases are shared with TRBD2. This CDR3 is 17 amino acids long. The V gene end was trimmed by 0 bases and the J gene end by 2 bases; junction bases not matched to a gene: 3. Germline-derived CDR1 and CDR2 are LGHNA and YNFKEQ.

The V gene is TRBV7-9, the J gene TRBJ1-2; D possibly corresponds to TRBD1 (5 bases). This CDR3 is built from 15 residues. V dropped 7 bases and J dropped 2 bases, with 17 bases sitting between them. Germline CDR1 SEHNR, CDR2 FQNEAQ (reference sequence). The DNA of the CDR3 is TGTGCCAGCACCGGTGGGGCTCCCGGAAACTATGGCTACACCTTC. Its translation is CASTGGAPGNYGYTF.

In its sample, this clonotype was seen a few times. This chain connects TRBV6-2 or TRBV6-3 to TRBJ2-1; the D call may be TRBD1 or TRBD2 (5 bases each). V dropped 1 base and J dropped 8 bases, with 9 bases sitting between them. Looked up from germline, CDR1 is MNHEY and CDR2 is SVGEGT. The CDR3 is made up of 13 amino acids. Here the CDR3 reads CASSYLRGDEQFF. The CDR3 nucleotides are TGTGCCAGCAGTTACTTGAGGGGCGATGAGCAGTTCTTC.

V usage is TRBV7-2 and J usage is TRBJ2-2; D call uncertain. This CDR3 spans 15 amino acids. V lost 3 bases to trimming and J lost 7 bases, with 15 bases between them. CDR1 is SGHTA and CDR2 is FQGNSA in the germline V gene. The DNA for the CDR3 is TGTGCCAGCAGCTTCGTGATCGGTGTTCACGGGGAGCTGTTTTTT. It is translated as CASSFVIGVHGELFF. The variable domain in full, with the rest retrieved from reference TRBV7-2 and TRBJ2-2, is GAGVSQSPSNKVTEKGKDVELRCDPISGHTALYWYRQSLGQGLEFLIYFQGNSAPDKSGLPSDRFSAERTGGSVSTLTIQRTQQEDSAVYLCASSFVIGVHGELFFGEGSRLTVL.

This chain joins TRBV4-2 and TRBJ2-2; 8 bases match TRBD2. This CDR3 has 14 residues. Germline CDR1 reads LGHNA; CDR2 reads YNFKEQ. Trimming took 6 bases from V and 6 from J; bases not matched to a gene: 6. CDR3 in amino acids: CASSPGGPPGELFF. The CDR3 DNA reads as TGTGCCAGCAGTCCGGGAGGGCCGCCCGGGGAGCTGTTTTTT.

The chain combines TRBV18 with TRBJ2-5; TRBD2 might be the D (6 bases). From germline, CDR1 is KGHSH and CDR2 LQKENI. Trimming took 4 bases from V and 1 from J, leaving 7 bases between them. The CDR3 loop spans 13 amino acids. Here the CDR3 DNA reads TGTGCCAGCTCACGGGAGGCCCAAGAGACCCAGTACTTC. Protein product: CASSREAQETQYF.

This clonotype was seen only a few times. V gene TRBV7-9 combines with J gene TRBJ2-3; 7 positions match TRBD2. V was clipped by 7 bases and J by 2 bases; unmatched bases: 6. CDR1 is SEHNR, CDR2 FQNEAQ, per germline (reference sequence). The CDR3 totals 14 residues. CDR3 in amino acids: CASTLADNTDTQYF. The CDR3 coding sequence is TGTGCCAGCACCCTAGCGGATAACACAGATACGCAGTATTTT.

This clonotype appeared a few times. The J gene is TRBJ2-3, the V gene TRBV5-1, with unresolved D. CDR3 size: 14 residues. The germline CDR1 and CDR2 sequences are SGHRS and YFSETQ. The V end was cut by 0 bases, the J end by 4 bases, with 9 bases between. The DNA for the CDR3 is TGCGCCAGCAGCTTGGTTTTGGGCTCAGATACGCAGTATTTT. Protein: CASSLVLGSDTQYF.

The V gene is TRBV9, the J gene TRBJ2-7; 8 bases map to TRBD1. V was clipped by 4 bases and J by 3 bases; unmatched bases: 9. The CDR3 runs 15 residues. Per germline, CDR1 SGDLS and CDR2 YYNGEE. The CDR3 DNA reads TGTGCCAGCAGCCCTCGGACAGGGTTCAGCTACGAGCAGTACTTC. Protein: CASSPRTGFSYEQYF.

The rearrangement uses TRBV29-1 and TRBJ2-5, with 10 bases fitting TRBD2. V dropped 3 bases and J dropped 2; count of bases not matched to a gene: 3. CDR1 and CDR2 from the germline V gene are SQVTM and ANQGSEA. The CDR3 is 14 amino acids. CDR3 DNA: TGCAGCGTTGAGGATAGCGGGGGGCAAGAGACCCAGTACTTC. This translates into CSVEDSGGQETQYF.

The chain carries TRBV20-1 and TRBJ1-2; 8 positions agree with TRBD1. Trimming cost V 1 base and J 6 bases; bases outside gene matches: 10. The CDR3 contains 15 residues. The germline V gene encodes CDR1 DFQATT and CDR2 SNEGSKA (reference sequence). The CDR3 DNA follows: TGCAGTGCTAGAGTAACAGGGGGTATTAAGGATGGCTACACCTTC. It yields the protein CSARVTGGIKDGYTF.

Only a few counts were recorded for this clonotype. The rearrangement uses TRBV6-5 and TRBJ2-4; 9 bases agree with TRBD1. The CDR3 is 15 amino acids. V trimming: 5 bases; J trimming: 6 bases; junction bases outside the gene matches: 8. CDR1 is MNHEY, CDR2 SVGAGI, per germline. The CDR3 loop reads CASSQAPGQGNIQYF. In DNA, the CDR3 is TGTGCCAGCAGTCAAGCCCCGGGACAGGGAAACATTCAGTACTTC.

This rearrangement joins TRBV18 to TRBJ2-1; the D gene is possibly TRBD2 (7 bases). The CDR3 totals 15 residues. Trimming left V 2 bases short and J 5 bases short, with 13 bases between. Germline loops: CDR1 KGHSH, CDR2 LQKENI. The CDR3 region is CASSPGGGHNNEQFF. CDR3 DNA sequence: TGTGCCAGCTCACCAGGCGGGGGACACAACAATGAGCAGTTCTTC. Full variable domain (remainder filled in from reference TRBV18 and TRBJ2-1): NAGVMQNPRHLVRRRGQEARLRCSPMKGHSHVYWYRQLPEEGLKFMVYLQKENIIDESGMPKERFSAEFPKEGPSILRIQQVVRGDSAAYFCASSPGGGHNNEQFFGPGTRLTVL.

The chain couples TRBV6-2 or TRBV6-3 to TRBJ1-5, with D unresolved. The germline CDR1 and CDR2 sequences are MNHEY and SVGEGT. This CDR3 comprises 12 residues. Trimming removed 5 bases from V and 11 bases from J, with 13 bases in between. The CDR3 is CASSGPFGAQHF. The CDR3 bases are TGTGCCAGCAGTGGACCCTTCGGGGCCCAGCATTTT.

This clonotype has just a few counts. The chain joins TRBV20-1 to TRBJ2-7, with D perhaps matching TRBD2 (5 bases). This CDR3 is 13 amino acids long. The germline V gene has CDR1 DFQATT and CDR2 SNEGSKA (reference sequence). The germline V and J ends were trimmed by 3 bases and 7 bases, with 16 bases remaining between them. CDR3 protein: CSASLPDGGEQYF. In nucleotides, the CDR3 is TGCAGTGCTAGTCTGCCCGACGGCGGGGAGCAGTACTTC.

This clonotype came up a few times. The chain employs TRBV19 and TRBJ1-5; TRBD1 is a possible D gene (6 bases). This CDR3 contains 13 residues. V gave up 6 bases and J gave up 3 bases, with 9 bases separating them. Germline V gives CDR1 LNHDA, CDR2 SQIVND (reference sequence). The CDR3 nucleotides read TGTGCCAGTAGATGGACAGTCAATCAGCCCCAGCATTTT. This sequence encodes CASRWTVNQPQHF.